This T cell receptor (beta chain) was documented in a study of monozygotic twins with inflammatory bowel disease. For each CDR3 protein, TCRdb gives one entry from its re-call of the 5' RACE reads, without DNA. The data show 140,000 to 150,000 distinct CDR3 sequences, and the top ten clones hold 0.95% to 1.5%. Germline loops: CDR1 DFQATT, CDR2 SNEGSKA (reference sequence). There are 18 residues in the CDR3. The source of this sequence is a human donor with ulcerative colitis or Crohn's disease, or a healthy co-twin of an affected twin (not recorded which). Sequencing input: blood. The rearrangement links TRBV20-1 to TRBJ2-7; TCRdb calls TRBD2, which cannot be checked without DNA. CDR3 sequence reads: CSARDRGTSGALSYEQYF.